These 26 T cell receptor beta chains came from one sample sequenced in a study of PD-L1 blockade in urothelial cancer. Clones were sequenced by immunoSEQ multiplex PCR, and TCRdb holds only the in-frame ones, with some missing. The table includes tens of thousands of clones, 70% to 90% detected once. The time point denotes: pretreatment peripheral blood. This specimen was PBMCs, taken around atezolizumab (anti-PD-L1) treatment. The receptors stem from a man aged 35 to 55 with urothelial cancer.

This chain links TRBV19 with TRBJ1-2, with 10 bases fitting TRBD1. Trimming at V came to 4 bases and at J to 8 bases, leaving 10 bases not matched to a gene. Germline CDR1 is LNHDA and CDR2 is SQIVND (reference sequence). This CDR3 spans 15 amino acids. CDR3 region: CASSKGQGSSRGYTF. The CDR3 DNA follows: TGTGCCAGTAGTAAGGGACAGGGGAGCTCGCGGGGCTACACCTTC. The full variable domain, with the rest looked up from reference TRBV19 and TRBJ1-2, is DGGITQSPKYLFRKEGQNVTLSCEQNLNHDAMYWYRQDPGQGLRLIYYSQIVNDFQKGDIAEGYSVSREKKESFPLTVTSAQKNPTAFYLCASSKGQGSSRGYTFGSGTRLTVV.

The rearrangement links TRBV18 to TRBJ1-5; possibly TRBD1 for D (5 bases). Trimming removed 4 bases from V and 5 bases from J, with 12 bases in between. The germline V gene encodes CDR1 KGHSH and CDR2 LQKENI. The CDR3 length is 14 residues. CDR3 DNA: TGTGCCAGCTCACTACAGTGGGGCGATCAGCCCCAGCATTTT. Amino acid sequence: CASSLQWGDQPQHF.

The chain couples TRBV9 to TRBJ2-5, with 10 bases lining up with TRBD1. V gave up 0 bases and J gave up 5 bases; unmatched junction bases: 10. The CDR3 contains 17 residues. Per the germline V gene, CDR1 is SGDLS and CDR2 is YYNGEE. CDR3 in DNA: TGTGCCAGCAGCGTAGCCTCTCCGGGACAGGGGCGGGAGACCCAGTACTTC. Translation gives CASSVASPGQGRETQYF.

The chain couples TRBV2 to TRBJ1-1; D is uncertain. Germline V gene data show CDR1 as SNHLY and CDR2 as FYNNEI. The CDR3 covers 14 residues. V shed 1 base and J shed 2 bases, with 8 bases lying between them. The CDR3 loop reads CASSEGRINTEAFF. CDR3 coding DNA: TGTGCCAGCAGTGAAGGGCGGATTAACACTGAAGCTTTCTTT.

The chain has TRBV19 and TRBJ1-2, with no clear D. The CDR3 has 13 residues. Germline CDR1 reads LNHDA; CDR2 reads SQIVND (reference sequence). Trimming took off 4 bases at V and 2 bases at J, with 8 bases between the two ends. In nucleotides, the CDR3 is TGTGCCAGTAGTACCCTTTCCAACTATGGCTACACCTTC. It encodes CASSTLSNYGYTF.

The chain joins TRBV5-4 to TRBJ2-7; D call uncertain. V lost 5 bases, J lost 3 bases, and 9 bases lay in between. The V gene's germline CDR1 is SGHNT and CDR2 YYREEE (reference sequence). This CDR3 comprises 12 residues. The CDR3 is CASSSDIYEQYF. CDR3 DNA sequence: TGTGCCAGCAGTTCTGACATCTACGAGCAGTACTTC.

The chain combines TRBV7-3 with TRBJ2-2, with D unresolved. Germline V lookup: CDR1 SGHTA, CDR2 FQGTGA. V was cut by 4 bases and J by 7 bases, with 7 bases left in between. This CDR3 contains 12 residues. Here the CDR3 reads CASSYHSGELFF. The CDR3 coding sequence is TGTGCCAGCAGCTACCACAGCGGGGAGCTGTTTTTT.

This clone was detected only once. The limits of the CDR3 on the DNA are not certain, so only TCRdb's listed CDR3 is given. The V call is TRBV6-6, the J call TRBJ2-5; TRBD2, the table's D call, lacks a check against the DNA. The CDR3 has 15 amino acids, counting both end residues. Per the germline V gene, CDR1 is MNHNY and CDR2 is SVGAGI (reference sequence). This chain's CDR3 is CASILEGLAQETQYF.

The rearrangement links TRBV19 to TRBJ1-3; D uncertain. Germline V gene data show CDR1 as LNHDA and CDR2 as SQIVND (reference sequence). Trimming took 5 bases from V and 4 from J, leaving 12 bases between them. This CDR3 contains 14 residues. CDR3 bases: TGTGCCAGTAGTGCCGTGGCCTCCGGAAACACCATATATTTT. It yields the protein CASSAVASGNTIYF.

The V gene is TRBV6-1, the J gene TRBJ2-7; a possible D gene is TRBD1 (6 bases). The V end lost 6 bases, the J end lost 0 bases, and 15 bases lay between the germline ends. CDR3 size: 15 residues. Germline CDR1 reads MNHNS; CDR2 reads SASEGT. CDR3 sequence reads: CASSPNPDSSYEQYF. The DNA of the CDR3 is TGTGCCAGCAGCCCGAATCCGGACAGCTCCTACGAGCAGTACTTC.

The chain has TRBV5-1 and TRBJ2-1; 11 nucleotides match TRBD2. Per germline, CDR1 SGHRS and CDR2 YFSETQ. This CDR3 has 15 residues. V lost 7 bases to trimming and J lost 6 bases; unmatched junction nucleotides: 9. The CDR3 loop reads CASRHLAGGSNEQFF. CDR3 coding DNA: TGCGCCAGCCGCCACCTAGCGGGAGGAAGCAATGAGCAGTTCTTC.

The V call is TRBV28, the J call TRBJ2-3, with 9 bases lining up with TRBD2. Germline trimming cut 2 bases from V and 3 bases from J; bases unmatched to any gene: 3. This CDR3 contains 15 residues. The germline gives CDR1 MDHEN, CDR2 SYDVKM. CDR3 residues: CASSLRLAGTDTQYF. The CDR3 nucleotides are TGTGCCAGCAGTTTAAGGCTAGCGGGGACAGATACGCAGTATTTT.

The chain combines TRBV27 with TRBJ2-7; 9 nucleotides align to TRBD2. V was pared by 8 bases and J by 3 bases, with 5 bases of the junction left unmatched. The CDR3 has 13 residues. Germline CDR1 reads MNHEY; CDR2 reads SMNVEV (reference sequence). The CDR3 bases are TGTGCCAGCCGACTAGCGGCCTACTACGAGCAGTACTTC. Translation gives CASRLAAYYEQYF.

The rearrangement links TRBV5-1 to TRBJ2-1, with TRBD2 matching 9 bases. CDR1 and CDR2 from the germline V gene are SGHRS and YFSETQ. V was clipped by 4 bases and J by 7 bases; unmatched bases: 12. The CDR3 is 16 amino acids. CDR3 DNA: TGCGCCAGCAGCAGGACGCTAGCGGGAAAGAGTAATGAGCAGTTCTTC. Protein: CASSRTLAGKSNEQFF.

This chain connects TRBV4-1 to TRBJ2-7; 8 bases align to TRBD2. V shed 4 bases and J 6 bases; nucleotides not matched to a gene: 8. The CDR3 totals 14 residues. Germline V gene lookup returns CDR1 MGHRA and CDR2 YSYEKL. The CDR3, as DNA: TGCGCCAGCAGCCCTTCTAGGACTAGCTTCGAGCAGTACTTC. Protein product: CASSPSRTSFEQYF.

This rearrangement joins TRBV7-3 to TRBJ2-1; TRBD2 agrees at 11 bases. The length of the CDR3 is 16 residues. J lost 6 bases, V lost 5 bases, and 9 bases had no gene match. CDR1 and CDR2 (germline): SGHTA, FQGTGA. Here the CDR3 reads CASSLGLAGGGNEQFF. The CDR3 coding sequence is TGTGCCAGCAGCCTAGGGCTAGCGGGAGGTGGCAATGAGCAGTTCTTC.

This chain links TRBV7-2 with TRBJ2-2, with D perhaps matching TRBD2 (6 bases). CDR3 size: 13 residues. V gave up 2 bases and J gave up 6 bases, with 7 bases separating them. The germline gives CDR1 SGHTA, CDR2 FQGNSA. The CDR3 bases are TGTGCCAGCAGCTTATGGGGGGCCGGGGAGCTGTTTTTT. It codes for CASSLWGAGELFF. The complete variable domain, with remaining parts taken from reference TRBV7-2 and TRBJ2-2, reads GAGVSQSPSNKVTEKGKDVELRCDPISGHTALYWYRQSLGQGLEFLIYFQGNSAPDKSGLPSDRFSAERTGGSVSTLTIQRTQQEDSAVYLCASSLWGAGELFFGEGSRLTVL.

This chain joins TRBV7-9 and TRBJ2-1; the D is unclear. V was trimmed by 8 bases and J by 6 bases, leaving 14 bases between them. Germline assignment: CDR1 SEHNR and CDR2 FQNEAQ (reference sequence). CDR3 length: 13 residues. This CDR3 reads CASRLVTGNEQFF. In DNA, the CDR3 is TGTGCCAGCCGATTGGTTACGGGCAATGAGCAGTTCTTC. The full variable domain, rest sourced from reference TRBV7-9 and TRBJ2-1, is DTGVSQNPRHKITKRGQNVTFRCDPISEHNRLYWYRQTLGQGPEFLTYFQNEAQLEKSRLLSDRFSAERPKGSFSTLEIQRTEQGDSAMYLCASRLVTGNEQFFGPGTRLTVL.

The J gene is TRBJ2-3, the V gene TRBV18, with 8 positions matching TRBD1. The CDR3 length is 16 residues. Trimming removed 0 bases from V and 1 base from J; junction bases left unmatched: 3. From germline, CDR1 is KGHSH and CDR2 LQKENI. For the CDR3, the DNA is TGTGCCAGCTCACCACCTGGGACAGGACGCACAGATACGCAGTATTTT. This codes for CASSPPGTGRTDTQYF.

J is TRBJ2-3 and V is TRBV7-3; possibly TRBD2 for D (5 bases). Trimming left V 5 bases short and J 4 bases short, with 10 bases between. Germline loops: CDR1 SGHTA, CDR2 FQGTGA. The CDR3 runs to 13 residues. CDR3 sequence reads: CASSQDLSDTQYF. The CDR3 DNA reads as TGTGCCAGCAGCCAGGACTTGTCAGATACGCAGTATTTT.

As to this clone: Other DNA variants within this sample encode the same CDR3. The J gene is TRBJ2-7, the V gene TRBV18; TRBD1 might be the D (5 bases). CDR3 size: 12 residues. From germline, CDR1 is KGHSH and CDR2 LQKENI. V was trimmed by 1 base and J by 5 bases, leaving 6 bases between them. The CDR3 protein is CASSPLGDEQYF. In nucleotides, the CDR3 is TGTGCCAGCTCACCACTAGGGGACGAGCAGTACTTC. The variable domain in full, with the rest retrieved from reference TRBV18 and TRBJ2-7, is NAGVMQNPRHLVRRRGQEARLRCSPMKGHSHVYWYRQLPEEGLKFMVYLQKENIIDESGMPKERFSAEFPKEGPSILRIQQVVRGDSAAYFCASSPLGDEQYFGPGTRLTVT.

The CDR3 protein is CASSPLDRGRYNEQFF. The CDR3 nucleotides are TGTGCCAGCTCACCACTCGACAGGGGTCGCTACAATGAGCAGTTCTTC. This chain joins TRBV18 and TRBJ2-1, with 8 bases matching TRBD1. The CDR3 totals 16 residues. V lost 1 base and J lost 3; bases outside the gene matches: 5. Looked up from germline, CDR1 is KGHSH and CDR2 is LQKENI.

The rearrangement joins TRBV11-2 to TRBJ1-4, with 8 positions matching TRBD1. The V segment lost 3 bases and the J segment 5 bases; nucleotides outside the gene matches: 14. The CDR3 has 18 amino acids. The germline CDR1 and CDR2 sequences are SGHAT and FQNNGV. CDR3 region: CASSFGQGALEANEKLFF. The CDR3 coding sequence is TGTGCCAGCAGCTTCGGACAGGGTGCGTTGGAGGCGAATGAAAAACTGTTTTTT.

This clone was picked up one time. The chain joins TRBV6-5 to TRBJ1-1, with TRBD1 as a possible D gene (5 bases). CDR1 is MNHEY and CDR2 is SVGAGI in the germline V gene. The CDR3 totals 12 residues. V was cut by 7 bases and J by 11 bases, with 17 bases left in between. The CDR3 region has the DNA TGTGCCAGCATCAACCAACTGGCAGGGGCTTTCTTT. Its protein is CASINQLAGAFF.

The chain recombines TRBV9 with TRBJ2-1; 7 bases agree with TRBD1. The CDR3 spans 13 residues. V shed 0 bases, J shed 8 bases, and the junction held 2 bases outside the gene matches. Germline V gene sequence: CDR1 SGDLS, CDR2 YYNGEE. The CDR3 spells CASSVDRGYEQFF. The CDR3 bases are TGTGCCAGCAGCGTAGACAGGGGCTATGAGCAGTTCTTC.

The chain links TRBV5-1 to TRBJ2-1; D ambiguous. V shed 0 bases and J shed 7 bases, with 5 bases lying between them. The germline gives CDR1 SGHRS, CDR2 YFSETQ. The CDR3 spans 12 residues. CDR3 sequence (DNA): TGCGCCAGCAGCTTGGCTTATAATGAGCAGTTCTTC. Amino acids: CASSLAYNEQFF.